This T cell receptor (beta chain) emerged from a study of Tregs in tolerant kidney transplant recipients. Findings and limits, study-wide: Activated donor B cell expansion appeared to reveal the most relevant donor-specific TCRbeta repertoire.

The V and J ends lost 7 bases and 6 bases respectively, with 13 bases between them. Germline V gene sequence: CDR1 MNHNY, CDR2 SVGAGI (reference sequence). The CDR3 contains 13 residues. This clone was observed a few times. Antigen: not known. The table came from immunoSEQ multiplex PCR; TCRdb's copy has only in-frame clones and leaves some out. The table lists some 240,000 clones, approximately 84% of them singletons, with roughly 0.67% in the top ten. The sample was CD4+ T cells from blood. The sequence came from a human donor in good health. This rearrangement joins TRBV6-6 to TRBJ1-5, with a possible D match to TRBD1 (6 bases). The CDR3 bases are TGTGCCAGCACCTCAGCAGGGGTTCAGCCCCAGCATTTT. Its protein is CASTSAGVQPQHF.